The present TCR beta chain was sequenced within a study of control samples from healthy donors and cancer patients. Germline CDR1 MDHEN, CDR2 SYDVKM. V was pared by 4 bases and J by 0 bases, with 10 bases between. CDR3 length: 15 residues. Using immunoSEQ multiplex PCR, the repertoire was profiled, and TCRdb retains in-frame clones only, with some absent. This sample's clone table lists roughly 200,000 clones. The chain joins TRBV28 to TRBJ2-4; D is ambiguous. The sample taken for sequencing was blood. The receptor comes from a woman aged 25 to 39 in good health. CDR3: CASSSAGVAKNIQYF. CDR3 sequence (DNA): TGTGCCAGCAGTTCGGCTGGGGTAGCCAAAAACATTCAGTACTTC. The variable domain in full, completed from reference TRBV28 and TRBJ2-4, reads DVKVTQSSRYLVKRTGEKVFLECVQDMDHENMFWYRQDPGLGLRLIYFSYDVKMKEKGDIPEGYSVSREKKERFSLILESASTNQTSMYLCASSSAGVAKNIQYFGAGTRLSVL.